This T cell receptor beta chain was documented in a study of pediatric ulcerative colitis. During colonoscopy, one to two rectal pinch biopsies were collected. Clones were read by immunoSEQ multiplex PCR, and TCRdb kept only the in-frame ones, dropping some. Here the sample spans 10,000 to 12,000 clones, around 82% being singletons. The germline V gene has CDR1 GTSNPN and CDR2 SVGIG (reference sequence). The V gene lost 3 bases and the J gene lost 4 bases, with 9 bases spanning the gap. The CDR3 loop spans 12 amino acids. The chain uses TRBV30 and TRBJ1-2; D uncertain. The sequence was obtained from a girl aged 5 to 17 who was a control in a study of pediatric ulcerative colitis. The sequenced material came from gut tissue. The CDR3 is CAWSLGAYGYTF. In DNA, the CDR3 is TGTGCCTGGAGCCTGGGAGCCTATGGCTACACCTTC.